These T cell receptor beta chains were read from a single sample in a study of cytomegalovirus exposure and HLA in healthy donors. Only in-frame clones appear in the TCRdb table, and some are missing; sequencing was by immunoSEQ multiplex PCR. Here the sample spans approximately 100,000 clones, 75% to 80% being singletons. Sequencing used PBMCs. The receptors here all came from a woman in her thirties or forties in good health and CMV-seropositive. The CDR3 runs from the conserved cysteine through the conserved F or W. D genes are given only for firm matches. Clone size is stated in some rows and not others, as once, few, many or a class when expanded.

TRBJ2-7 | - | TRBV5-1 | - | TGCGCCAGCAGCTTGGTCGGCTCCTACGAGCAGTACTTC | CASSLVGSYEQYF
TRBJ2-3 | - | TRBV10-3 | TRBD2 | TGTGCCACAACTAGCGGTCCAGATACGCAGTATTTT | CATTSGPDTQYF
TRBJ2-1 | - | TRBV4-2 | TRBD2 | TGTGCCAGCAGACCAAGCGGGGGGGCTGATGAGCAGTTCTTC | CASRPSGGADEQFF
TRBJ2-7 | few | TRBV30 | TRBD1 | TGTGCCTGGAGTCCACGACCATCCGGGACAGGGTCCCACGAGCAGTACTTC | CAWSPRPSGTGSHEQYF
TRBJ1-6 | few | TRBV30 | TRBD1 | TGTGCCTGGAGGGCAAACAGGGGTCGGAGCTCCTATAATTCACCCCTCCACTTT | CAWRANRGRSSYNSPLHF
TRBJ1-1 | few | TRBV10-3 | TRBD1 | TGTGCCATCACCTTGACAGGGGGCACTGAAGCTTTCTTT | CAITLTGGTEAFF
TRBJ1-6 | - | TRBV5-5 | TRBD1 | TGTGCCAGCAGCTTGGCCGCGGGACAGGGGAATTCACCCCTCCACTTT | CASSLAAGQGNSPLHF
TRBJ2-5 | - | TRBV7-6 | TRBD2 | TGTGCCAGCAGCTCTAGCGGGGGGGCCTGGGAGACCCAGTACTTC | CASSSSGGAWETQYF
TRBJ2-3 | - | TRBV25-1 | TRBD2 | TGTGCCAGCAGTGCGGGACTAGTGAGCGCAGATACGCAGTATTTT | CASSAGLVSADTQYF
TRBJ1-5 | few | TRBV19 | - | TGTGCCAGTACTGTCAGTGGGGCTAGGGATCAGCCCCAGCATTTT | CASTVSGARDQPQHF
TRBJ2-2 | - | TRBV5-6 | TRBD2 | TGTGCCAGCGGGCTCGAGCGGGGGGTCACCGGGGAGCTGTTTTTT | CASGLERGVTGELFF
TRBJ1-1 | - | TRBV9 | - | TGTGCCAGCAGCGTTGCGGACACCCCAAGGTCCGGCACTGAAGCTTTCTTT | CASSVADTPRSGTEAFF
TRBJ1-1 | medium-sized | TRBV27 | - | TGTGCCAGCAGTCTCCTGGGGCCTAACACTGAAGCTTTCTTT | CASSLLGPNTEAFF
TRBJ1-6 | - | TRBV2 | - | TGTGCCGTCGGAGGGGACTATAATTCACCCCTCCACTTT | CAVGGDYNSPLHF
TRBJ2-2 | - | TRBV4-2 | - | TGTGCCAGCAGCCAAGAACCAGGATTCACCGGGGAGCTGTTTTTT | CASSQEPGFTGELFF
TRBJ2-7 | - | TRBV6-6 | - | TGTGCCAGCAGCCCTTCGGGGAAGCCGTACTTC | CASSPSGKPYF
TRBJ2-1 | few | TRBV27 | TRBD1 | TGTGCCAGCAGTTTCCGCCGGGACAGGGGTCAGTTCTTC | CASSFRRDRGQFF
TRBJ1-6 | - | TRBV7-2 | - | TGTGCCAGCAGCTTATACGGTCAGGGTAATTCACCCCTCCACTTT | CASSLYGQGNSPLHF
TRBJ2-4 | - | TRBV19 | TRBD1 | TGTGCCAGTAGGGACAGGGGTGATCCCAAAAACATTCAGTACTTC | CASRDRGDPKNIQYF
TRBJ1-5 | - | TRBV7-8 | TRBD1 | TGTGCCAGCAGCGATCACAGGGGGCGCGGGGGGAGGCCCCAGCATTTT | CASSDHRGRGGRPQHF
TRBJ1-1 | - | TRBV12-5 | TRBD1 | TGTGCTAGTGGTTTGGAGGACAGGACGGGAGCTTTCTTT | CASGLEDRTGAFF
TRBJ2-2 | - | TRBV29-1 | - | TGCAGCGTTGAGTGGGCAGGGAAGAACACCGGGGAGCTGTTTTTT | CSVEWAGKNTGELFF
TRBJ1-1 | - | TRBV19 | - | TGTGCCAGTAGTAGGGACAAAGACACTGAAGCTTTCTTT | CASSRDKDTEAFF
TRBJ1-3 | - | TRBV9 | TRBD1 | TGTGCCAGCAGTGCCGGGACAGGGTATGCTGGAAACACCATATATTTT | CASSAGTGYAGNTIYF
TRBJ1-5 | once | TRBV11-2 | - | TGTGCCAGCAGCTTAGGAGGGGCGGGGATCGGCAATCAGCCCCAGCATTTT | CASSLGGAGIGNQPQHF
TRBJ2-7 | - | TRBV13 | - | TGTGCCAGCAGCGGTGCGGGGGTCAGGGGATCTTACGAGCAGTACTTC | CASSGAGVRGSYEQYF
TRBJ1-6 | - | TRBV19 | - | TGTGCCAGTAGTACAGTATTGGTGCCCTATAATTCACCCCTCCACTTT | CASSTVLVPYNSPLHF
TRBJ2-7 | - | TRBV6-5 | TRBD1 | TGTGCCAGCAGTTCCTTACAGGGGGCCGCCTACGAGCAGTACTTC | CASSSLQGAAYEQYF
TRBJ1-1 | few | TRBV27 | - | TGTGCCAGCAGTTTCCACGGACAGAACACTGAAGCTTTCTTT | CASSFHGQNTEAFF
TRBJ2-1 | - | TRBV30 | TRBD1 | TGTGCCTGGAATTCCGGGACAGGGGAAAATGAGCAGTTCTTC | CAWNSGTGENEQFF
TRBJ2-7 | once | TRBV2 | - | TGTGCCAGCAGAGCCCTCGGTTTCCCCTACGAGCAGTACTTC | CASRALGFPYEQYF
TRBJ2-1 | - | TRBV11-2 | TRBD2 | TGTGCCAGCAGCTTCCTAGGACTAGCGGACTTCCATGAGCAGTTCTTC | CASSFLGLADFHEQFF
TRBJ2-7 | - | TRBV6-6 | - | TGTGCCAGCAGTTGGACAGCAGCCTACGAGCAGTACTTC | CASSWTAAYEQYF
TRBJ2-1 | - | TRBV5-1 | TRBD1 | TGCGCCAGCAGCTGGACAGGGGGTTTCTACAATGAGCAGTTCTTC | CASSWTGGFYNEQFF
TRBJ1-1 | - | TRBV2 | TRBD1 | TGTGCCAGCAGGGCGGACAGGGCCCTAAACACTGAAGCTTTCTTT | CASRADRALNTEAFF
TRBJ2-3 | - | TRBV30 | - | TGTGCCTGGAGTCCATTTTCAGATACGCAGTATTTT | CAWSPFSDTQYF